This T cell receptor beta chain was recovered during a study of blood T cells in healthy people across ages. For the second PCR, which ran for roughly 6 to 11 cycles, a sample-barcoded 5' primer and a J-beta primer mix were used. Every cDNA was tagged by a template-switch adaptor with 12 random nucleotides. Each of the samples gave a minimum of 3 million paired-end reads that contained CDR3. TCRdb passed the 5' RACE reads through MiXCR, listing each CDR3 protein once. The sample comprises over 600,000 distinct CDR3 sequences, around 41% of which are singletons, and about 32% rests with the top ten. Germline assignment: CDR1 MDHEN and CDR2 SYDVKM. The CDR3 is made up of 12 amino acids. Trimming took off 5 bases at V and 7 bases at J, with 12 bases between the two ends. Those donating, healthy Caucasian individuals from Russia, were aged roughly 6 to 90. Every donor provided roughly 9.1 milliliters of peripheral blood.

The rearrangement links TRBV28 to TRBJ2-7; D gene uncertain. The sequencing sample was made of blood. This TCR derives from an elderly man in good health. The CDR3 region has the DNA TGTGCCAGCAGTGTACGACCCGGTGAGCAGTACTTC. It codes for CASSVRPGEQYF.